This TCR beta chain appears in the sequencing data of a study of T cell responses to AZD1222 COVID-19 vaccine. Study outcomes and limitations: Nearly half of spike-specific TCRs reportedly target variant regions that are unmutated in the B.1.351 and B.1.1.7 variants. Compared with day 0, the breadth and depth of the Spike-specific TCR repertoire rose significantly after two doses of AZD1222. Donors were largely white British and mainly female; clonal diversity was possibly underestimated. Along spike, vaccine-associated CD4 TCRs were found throughout, with dominance at 160-218 and 743-854.

Clones were sequenced by immunoSEQ multiplex PCR, and TCRdb holds only the in-frame ones, with some missing. The sample contains 120,000 to 150,000 clones, approximately 95% of which appear only once. Of note for this clone: Its antigen remains unidentified.

Material: peripheral blood, obtained on day 0 of MenACWY control vaccination. This TCR was sampled from an adult in good health.

CDR3 in DNA: TGTGCCAGCAGACAGTGGAACACTGAAGCTTTCTTT. This sequence encodes CASRQWNTEAFF. The rearrangement joins TRBV12-3 or TRBV12-4 to TRBJ1-1, with D unresolved. This CDR3 is 12 amino acids long. Trimming removed 6 bases at V and 1 base at J, with 6 bases between.